This T cell receptor (beta chain) was profiled in a study of blood T cell repertoires in COVID-19 (dated by TCRdb to about 2020). About the study as a whole: Collaborator samples came from the United States, Italy and Spain and covered acute and convalescent phases of COVID-19. The material from the prospective study consisted of cDNA or gDNA derived from T cells, B-cell-depleted T cells, or PBMCs. The dataset comprised deeply sampled blood TCRbeta repertoires from subjects exposed to, actively infected with, or recovered from COVID-19. A freely available public database, intended as a resource for researchers studying the immune response to SARS-CoV-2, is where the repertoires were released. The samples were drawn from the first 160 participants of the ongoing ImmuneRACE study and from under 1,500 subjects provided by 6 global collaborators. Sample metadata almost always included a de-identified subject ID, COVID-19 status, age in years and sex. Where available, HLA class I and class II types were taken from metadata supplied by the sample provider and were not determined by assay-based typing.

The CDR3 covers 13 residues, taking in both the cysteine and the phenylalanine. The CDR3 DNA has 39 bases and is translated from base 1. V is pared back by 0 bases and J by 6 bases, with 6 bases lying between the germline termini. Per the germline V gene, WSHSY is the CDR1 and SAAADI is the CDR2. The collaborating institutions used their own protocols to collect whole blood in K2EDTA tubes. For TCRbeta analysis, collaborator samples were shipped as frozen whole blood, as isolated PBMCs, or as DNA extracted from either sample type. Details on this clone: Its target antigen remains unknown. The record has no base qualities; no much larger clone is one base away.

The immunoSEQ Assay, a bias-controlled multiplex PCR, was used to amplify TCRbeta CDR3 regions from genomic DNA. Regarding the original processing steps: Within the assay, amplification of reference gene primers was used to estimate how many nucleated cells each sample contained. To quantify the absolute abundance of each unique TCRbeta CDR3 rearrangement, sequence reads were collapsed and filtered. For each sample, productive Simpson clonality was calculated as the square root of Simpson's diversity index across productive rearrangements. As stored in TCRdb, this immuneACCESS dataset retains in-frame rearrangements with V and J assigned. A fraction of the clones does not appear; measured against another copy, unresolved V genes explain less than half of the discrepancy, and the remainder lacks a known reason. V and J calls and clone size are those listed in that table; D and trimming were worked out from the DNA. The sample table lists roughly 62,000 clones, just under 95% of them with a count of one. Roughly 6.2% of the sample is held by the ten biggest clonotypes.

Study-wide findings and limitations: The quantity of clinical and demographic metadata differed by source and by participant and was supplied without curation.

This TCR came from a human donor in a cohort sampled during active COVID-19. Material: peripheral blood. The chain is encoded by TRBV10-2 joined to TRBJ1-5; the D gene assignment is ambiguous. The CDR3 region: CASSESTGQPQHF. The nucleotide sequence reads TGCGCCAGCAGTGAGTCGACGGGTCAGCCCCAGCATTTT.